These T cell receptor beta chains were read from a single sample in a study of shared clonotypes between healthy human individuals. Sequenced by immunoSEQ multiplex PCR; TCRdb stores in-frame clones only, minus some. The sample carries about 2.1 million clones, about 92% recorded once. Sequencing was done on a sample of naive CD8+ T cells from PBMCs. These receptor sequences come from a man younger than 35 in good health. Some clones in this sample may be carry-over from other donors' samples. CDR3s include the opening cysteine and the closing phenylalanine or tryptophan. The D gene is left open where the match is weak. Clone size is not always given. Where it is, it says once, few, many or a class for expanded clones.

.,TRBJ2-7,TRBD1,TRBV10-3,TGTGCCATCAGTGAGACCCACGGACAGGGGGCGAAGGTGCAGTACTTC,CAISETHGQGAKVQYF
.,TRBJ2-7,TRBD1,TRBV28,TGTGCCAGCAGCCAACAGGGGCAGGGGGTGTTCTACGAGCAGTACTTC,CASSQQGQGVFYEQYF
.,TRBJ2-7,.,TRBV2,TGTGCCAGCAGTGAGTTAAGGGTGGGCGAGCAGTACTTC,CASSELRVGEQYF
.,TRBJ1-5,TRBD1,TRBV6-6,TGTGCCAGCAGTTACGACAGGGGGGGACAGCCCCAGCATTTT,CASSYDRGGQPQHF
.,TRBJ2-1,.,TRBV4-2,TGTGCCAGCAGCCAAGAACTAAGCTCCTACAATGAGCAGTTCTTC,CASSQELSSYNEQFF
.,TRBJ2-1,.,TRBV27,TGTGCCAGCCACCCCCGGCCATACTCCTACAATGAGCAGTTCTTC,CASHPRPYSYNEQFF
.,TRBJ2-2,.,TRBV27,TGTGCCAGCAGTTCCTCCCCCGACAGGGAGGACACCGGGGAGCTGTTTTTT,CASSSSPDREDTGELFF
.,TRBJ2-1,.,TRBV5-5,TGTGCCAGCAGCAACCCAGGACAGCCACGACAGTTCTTC,CASSNPGQPRQFF
.,TRBJ2-7,TRBD1,TRBV29-1,TGCAGCGTTGTCCCAGGGGGCGGCTACGAGCAGTACTTC,CSVVPGGGYEQYF
.,TRBJ2-7,TRBD2,TRBV19,TGTGCCAGTAGTGCGGGGGGACCATACTCCTACGAGCAGTACTTC,CASSAGGPYSYEQYF
once,TRBJ1-1,TRBD1,TRBV6-5,TGTGCCAGCACCGCAACAGGGGACACTGAAGCTTTCTTT,CASTATGDTEAFF
few,TRBJ1-2,.,TRBV6-5,TGTGCCAGCAGTTACTCGGCAGCGTGGGGCTACACCTTC,CASSYSAAWGYTF
.,TRBJ1-5,.,TRBV27,TGTGCCAGCAGCACCTTAGGGGGGAATCAGCCCCAGCATTTT,CASSTLGGNQPQHF
.,TRBJ2-7,TRBD1,TRBV27,TGTGCCAGCAGTTTATCCAGGGGGCTTGTGACCTACGAGCAGTACTTC,CASSLSRGLVTYEQYF
.,TRBJ1-5,.,TRBV6-5,TGTGCCAGCAGTTACTCGAGAGGGGTACGCCAGCCCCAGCATTTT,CASSYSRGVRQPQHF
.,TRBJ2-1,TRBD1,TRBV9,TGTGCCAGCAGCGCCGGACAGGGGTGGTACAATGAGCAGTTCTTC,CASSAGQGWYNEQFF
.,TRBJ2-3,.,TRBV9,TGTGCCAGCAGCGTAGCTATGAGAGGTGGTGGGAGGACAGATACGCAGTATTTT,CASSVAMRGGGRTDTQYF
.,TRBJ1-2,TRBD1,TRBV9,TGTGCCAGCAGCCCTCGAACTCAGGGGGTATTAGATGGCTACACCTTC,CASSPRTQGVLDGYTF
.,TRBJ2-1,TRBD2,TRBV19,TGTGCCAGTAGTATAGCTCACAGCGGGAGTATGAATGAGCAGTTCTTC,CASSIAHSGSMNEQFF
.,TRBJ2-6,TRBD1,TRBV28,TGTGCCAGCAAGGATCTACGGGACAGGGGGCCGTCTGGGGCCAACGTCCTGACTTTC,CASKDLRDRGPSGANVLTF
.,TRBJ2-7,TRBD2,TRBV6-4,TGTGCCAGCAGCCTAGCGGGAAAAAGCTCCTACGAGCAGTACTTC,CASSLAGKSSYEQYF
.,TRBJ2-1,.,TRBV5-6,TGTGCCAGCAGCTTGGGCGGGTGGGTAAGCTCCTACAATGAGCAGTTCTTC,CASSLGGWVSSYNEQFF
.,TRBJ2-7,.,TRBV29-1,TGCAGCGTTGATCCCAGAGAAGAATACGAGCAGTACTTC,CSVDPREEYEQYF
.,TRBJ2-1,.,TRBV29-1,TGCAGCGCTGACAGTTTCAATGAGCAGTTCTTC,CSADSFNEQFF
.,TRBJ2-7,.,TRBV5-6,TGTGCCAGCAGCTTGGCGCGACACGGGGGCTACGAGCAGTACTTC,CASSLARHGGYEQYF
.,TRBJ1-2,.,TRBV19,TGTGCCAGCAGCCTATGGACCGGCAGAGCTAACTATGGCTACACCTTC,CASSLWTGRANYGYTF
.,TRBJ1-4,.,TRBV5-1,TGCGCCAGCAGCTCACAGGGTCGGGATGAAAAACTGTTTTTT,CASSSQGRDEKLFF
.,TRBJ2-2,.,TRBV9,TGTGCCAGCAGCGCACCAAGGGGGGAGCGGTCGAACACCGGGGAGCTGTTTTTT,CASSAPRGERSNTGELFF
.,TRBJ2-1,.,TRBV7-8,TGTGCCAGCAGCTATAGCGCCTACCTCGGAAATGAGCAGTTCTTC,CASSYSAYLGNEQFF
.,TRBJ2-7,.,TRBV7-8,TGTGCCAGCAGCTCTGCTACAGTCTTCTCCTACGAGCAGTACTTC,CASSSATVFSYEQYF
.,TRBJ2-7,.,TRBV9,TGTGCCAGCAGCCCAGAGAGCTCCTACGAGCAGTACTTC,CASSPESSYEQYF
.,TRBJ1-1,.,TRBV4-3,TGCGCCAGCAGCCAAGATAGGATACAAGCGGTGAACACTGAAGCTTTCTTT,CASSQDRIQAVNTEAFF
.,TRBJ2-1,.,TRBV4-3,TGCGCCAGCAGACCTTATCCGGGCTCAGCAGCCGATGAGCAGTTCTTC,CASRPYPGSAADEQFF
.,TRBJ1-3,.,TRBV28,TGTGCCAGCAGTTTACGCGGGACAAGTGGAAACACCATATATTTT,CASSLRGTSGNTIYF
.,TRBJ1-5,.,TRBV27,TGTGCCACCACTCCCACCGGGGTTTCTAATCAGCCCCAGCATTTT,CATTPTGVSNQPQHF
.,TRBJ1-1,.,TRBV6-1,TGTGCCAGCAGTGAATTAATCCGGAACACTGAAGCTTTCTTT,CASSELIRNTEAFF
once,TRBJ1-3,.,TRBV6-1,TGTGCCAGCGCTTCGCTAGGAGCTGGAAACACCATATATTTT,CASASLGAGNTIYF
.,TRBJ2-5,.,TRBV9,TGTGCCAGCAGCACCCAGCCGGGACAACCAGAGACCCAGTACTTC,CASSTQPGQPETQYF
.,TRBJ2-1,TRBD2,TRBV5-1,TGCGCCAGCAGCTTGTCCCAGCGGGAGGTCCCGGGGCAGTTCTTC,CASSLSQREVPGQFF
.,TRBJ2-7,.,TRBV7-9,TGTGCCAGCAGCACAGACTCGGGGTTCGAGCAGTACTTC,CASSTDSGFEQYF
.,TRBJ2-5,.,TRBV7-2,TGTGCCAGCAGCCAATTTCAAGAGACCCAGTACTTC,CASSQFQETQYF
once,TRBJ2-1,TRBD2,TRBV27,TGTGCCAGCAGTTTATCGGCGGGAGGGCGGGGTGAGCAGTTCTTC,CASSLSAGGRGEQFF
.,TRBJ2-3,.,TRBV4-1,TGCGCCAGCAGCCAGACGGGCCCCTCCTATGGTACGCAGTATTTT,CASSQTGPSYGTQYF
once,TRBJ1-2,TRBD1,TRBV9,TGTGCCAGCAGCGTAGGCCCTCAGGGGGCAAAAGGCTACACCTTC,CASSVGPQGAKGYTF
.,TRBJ2-3,.,TRBV7-3,TGTGCCAGCAGCTTAATAGGAGGGGATACGCAGTATTTT,CASSLIGGDTQYF
.,TRBJ2-7,TRBD2,TRBV7-9,TGTGCCAGCGTGGGAGCTGCGGGGGAATACGAGCAGTACTTC,CASVGAAGEYEQYF
.,TRBJ2-7,.,TRBV4-2,TGTGCCAGCAGCCAAGGAGGGCAGACCTACGAGCAGTACTTC,CASSQGGQTYEQYF
.,TRBJ2-7,.,TRBV29-1,TGCAGCGTGATGTGGGTCGAACATGGCTACGAGCAGTACTTC,CSVMWVEHGYEQYF
.,TRBJ2-1,TRBD2,TRBV6-6,TGTGCCACCACCGGGGGGGCGGGAGAGTTCTACAATGAGCAGTTCTTC,CATTGGAGEFYNEQFF
.,TRBJ2-7,.,TRBV6-1,TGTGCCAGCAGTGATTGGCGGTACTTC,CASSDWRYF
.,TRBJ2-7,.,TRBV28,TGTGCCAGCAGTTCCCAACTTAGATGGGCAGGGATGACCTACGAGCAGTACTTC,CASSSQLRWAGMTYEQYF